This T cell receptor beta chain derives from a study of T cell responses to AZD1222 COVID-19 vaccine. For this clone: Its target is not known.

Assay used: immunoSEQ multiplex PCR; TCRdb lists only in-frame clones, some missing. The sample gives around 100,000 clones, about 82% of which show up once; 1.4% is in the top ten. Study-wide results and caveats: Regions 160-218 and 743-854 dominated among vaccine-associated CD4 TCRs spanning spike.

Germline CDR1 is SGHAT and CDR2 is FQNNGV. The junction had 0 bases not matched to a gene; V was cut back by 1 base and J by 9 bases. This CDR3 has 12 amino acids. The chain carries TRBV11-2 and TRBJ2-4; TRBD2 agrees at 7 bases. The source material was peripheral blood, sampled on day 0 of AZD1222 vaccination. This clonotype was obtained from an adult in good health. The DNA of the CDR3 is TGTGCCAGCAGCTTAGCGGGGGGCATTCAGTACTTC. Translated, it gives CASSLAGGIQYF.